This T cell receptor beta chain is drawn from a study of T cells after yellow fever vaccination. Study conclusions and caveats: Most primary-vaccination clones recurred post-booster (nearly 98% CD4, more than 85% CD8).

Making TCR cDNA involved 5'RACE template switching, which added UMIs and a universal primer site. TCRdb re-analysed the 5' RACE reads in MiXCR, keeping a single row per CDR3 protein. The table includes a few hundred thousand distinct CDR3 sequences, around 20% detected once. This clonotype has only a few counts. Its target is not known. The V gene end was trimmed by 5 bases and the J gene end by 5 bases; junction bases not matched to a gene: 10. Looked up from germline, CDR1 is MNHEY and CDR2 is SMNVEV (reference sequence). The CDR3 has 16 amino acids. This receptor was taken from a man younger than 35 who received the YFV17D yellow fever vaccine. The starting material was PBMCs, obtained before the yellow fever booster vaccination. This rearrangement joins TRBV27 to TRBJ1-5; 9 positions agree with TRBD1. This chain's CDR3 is CASSPSGTGQDQPQHF. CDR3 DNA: TGTGCCAGCAGTCCATCCGGGACAGGGCAGGATCAGCCCCAGCATTTT.